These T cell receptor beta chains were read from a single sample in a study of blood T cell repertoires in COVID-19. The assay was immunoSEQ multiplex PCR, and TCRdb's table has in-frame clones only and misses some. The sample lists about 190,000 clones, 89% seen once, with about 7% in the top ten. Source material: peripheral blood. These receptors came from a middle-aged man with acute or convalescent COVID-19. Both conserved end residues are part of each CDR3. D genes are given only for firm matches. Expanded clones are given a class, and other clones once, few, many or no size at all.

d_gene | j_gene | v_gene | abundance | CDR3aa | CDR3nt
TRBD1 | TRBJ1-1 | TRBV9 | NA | CASSARAGGNTEAFF | TGTGCCAGCAGCGCACGTGCAGGGGGAAACACTGAAGCTTTCTTT
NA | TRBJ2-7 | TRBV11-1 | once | CASSLAGRTYEQYF | TGTGCCAGCAGCTTAGCGGGCAGGACCTACGAGCAGTACTTC
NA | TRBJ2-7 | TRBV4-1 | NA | CASSQAVTAKYEQYF | TGCGCCAGCAGCCAAGCGGTTACAGCTAAGTACGAGCAGTACTTC
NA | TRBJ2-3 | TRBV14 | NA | CASSLGADTQYF | TGTGCCAGCAGCCTAGGGGCAGATACGCAGTATTTT
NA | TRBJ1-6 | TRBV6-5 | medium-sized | CASSYREGIGSPLHF | TGTGCCAGCAGTTATCGGGAGGGAATAGGCTCACCCCTCCACTTT
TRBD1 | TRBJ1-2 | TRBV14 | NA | CASSQLGQGYYGYTF | TGTGCCAGCAGCCAACTGGGACAGGGGTACTATGGCTACACCTTC
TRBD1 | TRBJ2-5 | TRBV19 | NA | CASSIEGKTGETQYF | TGTGCCAGTAGTATAGAGGGCAAGACAGGGGAGACCCAGTACTTC
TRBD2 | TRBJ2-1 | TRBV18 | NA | CASSPVAGPYNEQFF | TGTGCCAGCTCACCGGTAGCGGGGCCCTACAATGAGCAGTTCTTC
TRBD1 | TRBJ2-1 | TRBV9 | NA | CASSARQGYNEQFF | TGTGCCAGCAGCGCCAGACAGGGCTACAATGAGCAGTTCTTC
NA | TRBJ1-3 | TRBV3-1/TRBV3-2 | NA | CASSQDSGNTIYF | TGTGCCAGCAGCCAAGATAGTGGAAACACCATATATTTT
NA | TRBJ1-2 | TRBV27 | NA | CASSLKGQGIYGYTF | TGTGCCAGCAGTTTAAAAGGGCAGGGAATCTATGGCTACACCTTC
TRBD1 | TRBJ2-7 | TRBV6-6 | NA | CVSGTGYNPGVYEQYF | TGTGTCTCCGGGACAGGGTATAATCCGGGTGTCTACGAGCAGTACTTC
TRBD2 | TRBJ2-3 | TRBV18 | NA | CASSPLRGGTDTQYF | TGTGCCAGCTCCCCCCTGAGGGGAGGGACAGATACGCAGTATTTT
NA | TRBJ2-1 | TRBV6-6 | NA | CASSPSSPGGSDNEQFF | TGTGCCAGCAGTCCCTCCTCTCCAGGGGGGAGTGACAATGAGCAGTTCTTC
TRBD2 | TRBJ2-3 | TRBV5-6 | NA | CASSSLAETTDTQYF | TGTGCCAGCAGCTCCCTAGCGGAAACTACAGATACGCAGTATTTT
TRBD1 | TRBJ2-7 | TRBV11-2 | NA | CASSPRDRADFYEQYF | TGTGCCAGCAGCCCCCGGGACAGGGCCGACTTCTACGAGCAGTACTTC
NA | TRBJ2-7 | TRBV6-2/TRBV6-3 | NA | CASSYEAFYEQYF | TGTGCCAGCAGTTACGAGGCTTTTTACGAGCAGTACTTC
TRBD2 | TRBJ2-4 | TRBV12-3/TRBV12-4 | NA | CASRPAGANIQYF | TGTGCCAGCAGACCAGCGGGGGCTAACATTCAGTACTTC
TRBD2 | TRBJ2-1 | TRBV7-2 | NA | CASSPQRGGVHEQFF | TGTGCCAGCAGCCCCCAGCGGGGGGGCGTCCATGAGCAGTTCTTC
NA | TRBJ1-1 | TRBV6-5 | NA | CASTRDFIDGTEAFF | TGTGCCAGCACCAGGGATTTTATAGATGGGACTGAAGCTTTCTTT
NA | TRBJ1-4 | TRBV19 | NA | CASSSRQDNEKLFF | TGTGCCAGTAGTTCTCGACAGGATAATGAAAAACTGTTTTTT
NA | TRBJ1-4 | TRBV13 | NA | CASSLNNGQLNEKLFF | TGTGCCAGCAGCCTTAACAACGGACAGCTTAATGAAAAACTGTTTTTT
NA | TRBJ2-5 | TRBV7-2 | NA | CASSLGLETQYF | TGTGCCAGCAGCTTAGGTCTAGAGACCCAGTACTTC
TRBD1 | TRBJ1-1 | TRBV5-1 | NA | CASSTGQGAGTEAFF | TGCGCCAGCAGTACTGGACAGGGGGCTGGCACTGAAGCTTTCTTT
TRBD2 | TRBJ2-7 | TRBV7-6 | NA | CASSLGGGGVRYEQYF | TGTGCCAGCAGCTTAGGAGGCGGGGGGGTAAGGTACGAGCAGTACTTC
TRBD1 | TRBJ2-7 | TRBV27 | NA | CASGSPGQYPYEQYF | TGTGCCAGCGGTTCTCCGGGACAGTACCCCTACGAGCAGTACTTC
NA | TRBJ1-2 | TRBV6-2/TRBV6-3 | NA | CASSYFEAAPLGYTF | TGTGCCAGCAGTTATTTCGAGGCGGCTCCTCTTGGCTACACCTTC
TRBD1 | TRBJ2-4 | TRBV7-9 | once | CASSLGRGQGTKNIQYF | TGTGCCAGCAGCTTAGGGAGAGGACAGGGAACCAAAAACATTCAGTACTTC
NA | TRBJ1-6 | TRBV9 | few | CASSREQSSYNSPLHF | TGTGCCAGCAGCCGTGAACAGAGCTCCTATAATTCACCCCTCCACTTT
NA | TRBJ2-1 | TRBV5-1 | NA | CASSSYPRSSYNEQFF | TGCGCCAGCAGCTCTTACCCCCGCAGCTCCTACAATGAGCAGTTCTTC
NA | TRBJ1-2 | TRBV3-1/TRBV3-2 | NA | CASSQMGGARDGYTF | TGTGCCAGCAGCCAAATGGGAGGGGCTCGGGATGGCTACACCTTC
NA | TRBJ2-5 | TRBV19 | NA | CASSRYRRPQETQYF | TGTGCCAGTAGTCGTTACAGGAGACCACAAGAGACCCAGTACTTC
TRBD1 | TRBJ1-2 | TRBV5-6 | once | CASSWDRNYGYTF | TGTGCCAGCAGCTGGGACAGGAACTATGGCTACACCTTC
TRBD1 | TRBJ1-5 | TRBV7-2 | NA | CASSSEQGVQPQHF | TGTGCCAGCAGCTCGGAACAGGGGGTCCAGCCCCAGCATTTT
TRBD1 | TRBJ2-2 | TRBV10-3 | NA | CAIRQGARTGELFF | TGTGCCATAAGACAGGGGGCACGCACCGGGGAGCTGTTTTTT
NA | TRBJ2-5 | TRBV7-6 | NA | CASSFTGPGTETQYF | TGTGCCAGCAGCTTCACAGGCCCCGGAACGGAGACCCAGTACTTC
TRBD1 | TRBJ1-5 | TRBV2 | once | CASSPRDGQGRKQPQHF | TGTGCCAGCAGTCCCAGAGATGGACAGGGGAGGAAGCAGCCCCAGCATTTT
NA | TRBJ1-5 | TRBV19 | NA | CASTAVQGDQPQHF | TGTGCCAGTACTGCCGTACAGGGAGATCAGCCCCAGCATTTT
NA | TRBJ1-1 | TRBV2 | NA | CASSEDPGVAFF | TGTGCCAGCAGTGAAGACCCCGGGGTGGCTTTCTTT
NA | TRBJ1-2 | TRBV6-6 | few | CASSYSGTF | TGTGCCAGCAGTTATTCCGGCACCTTC
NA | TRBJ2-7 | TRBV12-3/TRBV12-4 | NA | CASSFRGPGEQYF | TGTGCCAGCAGTTTTCGAGGTCCCGGCGAGCAGTACTTC
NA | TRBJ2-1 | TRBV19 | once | CASSIVGGRSSYNEQFF | TGTGCCAGTAGTATAGTCGGGGGTCGAAGCTCCTACAATGAGCAGTTCTTC
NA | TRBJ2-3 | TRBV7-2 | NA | CASSTTGAQDTQYF | TGTGCCAGCAGCACGACCGGAGCGCAAGATACGCAGTATTTT
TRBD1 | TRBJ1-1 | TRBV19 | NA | CASSIQGGQQNTEAFF | TGTGCCAGTAGTATACAGGGGGGACAACAGAACACTGAAGCTTTCTTT
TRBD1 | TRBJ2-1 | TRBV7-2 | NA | CASSTGQPGDEQFF | TGTGCCAGCAGCACGGGACAGCCAGGGGATGAGCAGTTCTTC
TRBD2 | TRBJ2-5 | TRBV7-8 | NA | CASSLALLAGGETQYF | TGTGCCAGCAGCTTAGCCCTCCTAGCGGGGGGGGAGACCCAGTACTTC
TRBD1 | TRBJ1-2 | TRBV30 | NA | CAWSVAASDRGRFTF | TGTGCCTGGAGTGTGGCCGCCTCCGACAGGGGGCGTTTCACCTTC
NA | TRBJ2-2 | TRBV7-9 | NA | CASSSSPPTNTGELFF | TGTGCCAGCAGCTCTAGCCCCCCGACGAACACCGGGGAGCTGTTTTTT
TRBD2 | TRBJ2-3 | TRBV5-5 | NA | CASSLDERGWPDTQYF | TGTGCCAGCAGCTTGGATGAGCGGGGGTGGCCAGATACGCAGTATTTT
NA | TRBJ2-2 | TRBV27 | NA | CASSLGAGVTGELFF | TGTGCCAGCAGTTTGGGGGCAGGGGTCACCGGGGAGCTGTTTTTT
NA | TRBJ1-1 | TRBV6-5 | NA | CASSYQAGTEAFF | TGTGCCAGCAGTTACCAGGCCGGCACTGAAGCTTTCTTT
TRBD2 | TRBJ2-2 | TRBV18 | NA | CASSQRDPSTGELFF | TGTGCCAGCTCGCAGCGGGACCCCAGCACCGGGGAGCTGTTTTTT
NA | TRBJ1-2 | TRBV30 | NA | CASAGASFYGYTF | TGTGCCTCGGCGGGGGCGAGTTTCTATGGCTACACCTTC
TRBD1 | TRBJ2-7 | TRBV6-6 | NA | CASSSGQGVYEQYF | TGTGCCAGCAGTTCGGGACAGGGGGTCTACGAGCAGTACTTC
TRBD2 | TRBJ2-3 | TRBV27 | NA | CASTNAQRGGLWLPDTQYF | TGTGCCAGCACCAATGCTCAGCGGGGGGGCTTATGGCTCCCAGATACGCAGTATTTT
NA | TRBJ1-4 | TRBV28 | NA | CASSFGRGKANEKLFF | TGTGCCAGCAGTTTTGGTAGGGGTAAGGCTAATGAAAAACTGTTTTTT
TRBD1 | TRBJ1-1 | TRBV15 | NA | CATSTGQANTEAFF | TGTGCCACCAGCACAGGACAGGCAAACACTGAAGCTTTCTTT
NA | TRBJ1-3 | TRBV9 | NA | CASSVGGHSSGNTIYF | TGTGCCAGCAGCGTAGGGGGACACAGCTCTGGAAACACCATATATTTT
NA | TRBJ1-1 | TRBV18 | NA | CASSPLEGTEAFF | TGTGCCAGCTCACCCCTGGAGGGCACTGAAGCTTTCTTT
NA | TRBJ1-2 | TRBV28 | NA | CASSFRGWGYTF | TGTGCCAGCAGTTTTCGGGGATGGGGCTACACCTTC